The next 21 T cell receptor beta chains were all read from a single sample in a study of OX40 agonist ivuxolimab in advanced cancers. Generated by immunoSEQ multiplex PCR, the TCRdb table keeps only in-frame clones and is missing some. The repertoire includes some 17,000 clones, approximately 83% of them detected once, and over 9% sits in the top ten. The input for sequencing was CD4+ or CD8+ T cells sorted from blood, taken in a trial of the OX40 agonist ivuxolimab. Source of these receptors: an adult with an advanced solid tumor such as melanoma, head and neck, liver or kidney cancer.

This clone has a single count. The chain has TRBV6-4 and TRBJ2-2, with TRBD1 matching over 10 bases. The J segment lost 6 bases and the V segment lost 3 bases, leaving 4 bases of the junction unmatched. The CDR3 contains 15 residues. Germline V gene sequence: CDR1 MRHNA, CDR2 SNTAGT. The CDR3: CASSETGGAPGELFF. The CDR3 nucleotides read TGTGCCAGCAGTGAGACAGGGGGCGCCCCCGGGGAGCTGTTTTTT.

This chain connects TRBV2 to TRBJ2-5; no reliable D call. Between the trimmed V and J ends, which lost 7 bases and 1 base, there was a span of 16 bases. The germline CDR1 and CDR2 sequences are SNHLY and FYNNEI. CDR3 length equals 15 residues. In DNA form, the CDR3 reads TGTGCCAGCATGACTGGGGAATATGGCCAAGAGACCCAGTACTTC. Translating gives CASMTGEYGQETQYF.

V gene TRBV15 combines with J gene TRBJ2-1; tentative D call: TRBD2 (7 bases). The CDR3 sequence is 15 residues long. Germline CDR1 is LNHNV and CDR2 is YYDKDF (reference sequence). V dropped 3 bases and J dropped 2 bases, with 11 bases sitting between them. CDR3 sequence reads: CATSSGGGAYNEQFF. In DNA form, the CDR3 reads TGTGCCACCAGCAGCGGAGGGGGGGCCTACAATGAGCAGTTCTTC. The full variable domain, with the rest looked up from reference TRBV15 and TRBJ2-1, is DAMVIQNPRYQVTQFGKPVTLSCSQTLNHNVMYWYQQKSSQAPKLLFHYYDKDFNNEADTPDNFQSRRPNTSFCFLDIRSPGLGDTAMYLCATSSGGGAYNEQFFGPGTRLTVL.

This clone came up once. J is TRBJ2-5 and V is TRBV15, with 9 positions matching TRBD1. The end of the DNA aligns better with TRBJ2-7, so the J call may be wrong. CDR1 is LNHNV and CDR2 is YYDKDF in the germline V gene (reference sequence). This CDR3 has 15 amino acids. The CDR3 DNA reads TGTGCCACCAGCAGACCTGGACAGGGGACCTACGAGCAGTACTTC. This gives the protein CATSRPGQGTYEQYF.

The rearrangement joins TRBV5-6 to TRBJ1-1; D not certain. Germline V gives CDR1 SGHDT, CDR2 YYEEEE. Trimming shortened V by 0 bases and J by 4 bases, and 13 bases separated the two germline ends. The CDR3 is 15 residues long. For the CDR3, the DNA is TGTGCCAGCAGCTTGGAACGGGGAAGCTTCACTGAAGCTTTCTTT. The encoded protein is CASSLERGSFTEAFF.

The J gene is TRBJ2-7, the V gene TRBV6-5; D is possibly TRBD2 (5 bases). Germline V gives CDR1 MNHEY, CDR2 SVGAGI. This CDR3 spans 12 amino acids. Trimming left V 7 bases short and J 4 bases short, with 11 bases between. CDR3 sequence reads: CASTEGTYEQYF. CDR3 bases: TGTGCCAGCACCGAGGGAACTTACGAGCAGTACTTC.

The rearrangement links TRBV25-1 to TRBJ1-1, with D maybe TRBD1 (5 bases). Deletions cut 4 bases from V and 6 bases from J, with 6 bases between. The CDR3 consists of 11 residues. Germline-derived CDR1 and CDR2 are MGHDK and SYGVNS. Here the CDR3 reads CASSVGAEAFF. CDR3 nucleotides: TGTGCCAGCAGTGTGGGGGCTGAAGCTTTCTTT.

The rearrangement uses TRBV7-8 and TRBJ2-3; the match to TRBD2 covers 7 bases. Germline CDR1 reads SGHVS; CDR2 reads FQNEAQ. The CDR3 spans 17 residues. Trimming removed 5 bases from V and 2 bases from J; junction bases left unmatched: 13. As DNA, the CDR3 is TGTGCCAGCAGCCCCCTGCACTCACTAGCGATCACAGATACGCAGTATTTT. Its protein is CASSPLHSLAITDTQYF.

The chain has TRBV29-1 and TRBJ2-7, with 7 bases fitting TRBD2. This CDR3 contains 16 residues. In germline, CDR1 is SQVTM, CDR2 ANQGSEA. V shed 4 bases, J shed 3 bases, and the junction held 15 bases outside the gene matches. The CDR3 here is CSVVGVGGTSGYEQYF. For the CDR3, the DNA is TGCAGCGTTGTGGGGGTCGGGGGGACTTCGGGCTACGAGCAGTACTTC.

The V and J genes are TRBV28 and TRBJ2-7; 8 nucleotides match TRBD1. The CDR3 is made up of 15 amino acids. Germline loops: CDR1 MDHEN, CDR2 SYDVKM. V lost 6 bases and J lost 5; bases outside the gene matches: 12. The CDR3 coding sequence is TGTGCCAGCAGCCCTAGGACAGGGTTATGGCACGAGCAGTACTTC. This gives the protein CASSPRTGLWHEQYF.

With regard to this clone: The sample contains more than one DNA sequence encoding this CDR3. This chain links TRBV6-5 with TRBJ2-5; unclear D gene. Between the trimmed V and J ends, which lost 2 bases and 5 bases, there was a span of 9 bases. This CDR3 is 13 amino acids long. Germline V gene data show CDR1 as MNHEY and CDR2 as SVGAGI. The CDR3 loop reads CASSYSDGETQYF. Here the CDR3 DNA reads TGTGCCAGCAGTTACAGCGACGGTGAGACCCAGTACTTC.

The chain recombines TRBV4-3 with TRBJ2-7, with TRBD1 as a possible D gene (6 bases). The CDR3 is made up of 16 amino acids. V shed 0 bases and J shed 2 bases, with 14 bases lying between them. Germline values: CDR1 LGHNA, CDR2 YSLEER. In DNA form, the CDR3 reads TGCGCCAGCAGCCAAGAGATCTGGGGGCCAGCCTACGAGCAGTACTTC. This gives the protein CASSQEIWGPAYEQYF.

The J gene is TRBJ1-5, the V gene TRBV5-1, with 11 positions matching TRBD1. J was trimmed by 6 bases and V by 4 bases; bases with no gene match: 6. Germline CDR1 SGHRS, CDR2 YFSETQ. The CDR3 totals 15 residues. The CDR3 loop reads CASSPGTGGRQPQHF. CDR3 bases: TGCGCCAGCAGCCCAGGGACAGGGGGTCGTCAGCCCCAGCATTTT.

Only one count was recorded for this clone. The chain carries TRBV6-5 and TRBJ2-7; no firm D call. Trimming took off 8 bases at V and 2 bases at J, with 16 bases between the two ends. CDR1 and CDR2 (germline): MNHEY, SVGAGI. The CDR3 extends over 14 amino acids. Here the CDR3 DNA reads TGTGCCAGCGCCACCCAGGATGAAACCTACGAGCAGTACTTC. The encoded protein is CASATQDETYEQYF.

This clone appeared a few times. The gene calls are TRBV4-3 and TRBJ2-7, with D possibly TRBD2 on 5 matching bases. Germline values: CDR1 LGHNA, CDR2 YSLEER. V was cut by 4 bases and J by 3 bases, with 16 bases left in between. This CDR3 is 15 amino acids long. The CDR3 DNA reads as TGCGCCAGCAGCCTACAGCGGACGGGCAACTACGAGCAGTACTTC. Translated: CASSLQRTGNYEQYF.

The V call is TRBV9, the J call TRBJ1-1; D call uncertain. In germline, CDR1 is SGDLS, CDR2 YYNGEE. V gave up 4 bases and J gave up 3 bases, with 16 bases separating them. The CDR3 totals 15 residues. CDR3 in amino acids: CASSPSRIPDTEAFF. CDR3 nucleotide sequence: TGTGCCAGCAGCCCGAGTCGGATTCCCGACACTGAAGCTTTCTTT.

V gene TRBV5-8 combines with J gene TRBJ2-3; 8 bases map to TRBD2. CDR3 size: 16 residues. The V gene end was trimmed by 0 bases and the J gene end by 6 bases; junction bases not matched to a gene: 9. The V gene's germline CDR1 is SGHTS and CDR2 YDEGEE. The CDR3 spells CASSLAGRGATDTQYF. CDR3 DNA sequence: TGTGCCAGCAGCTTGGCCGGGAGGGGGGCGACGGATACGCAGTATTTT.

The rearrangement joins TRBV7-8 to TRBJ2-7; D is possibly TRBD1 or TRBD2 (5 bases each). The CDR3 consists of 14 residues. Germline V lookup: CDR1 SGHVS, CDR2 FQNEAQ. V was trimmed by 5 bases and J by 6 bases, leaving 17 bases between them. The CDR3 sequence is CASSIPGRIPEQYF. DNA of the CDR3: TGTGCCAGCAGCATTCCGGGACGGATCCCCGAGCAGTACTTC.

The chain has TRBV9 and TRBJ1-3; D is unclear. The CDR3 loop spans 15 amino acids. The germline V and J ends were trimmed by 0 bases and 5 bases, with 12 bases remaining between them. Germline CDR1 is SGDLS and CDR2 is YYNGEE. CDR3 nucleotide sequence: TGTGCCAGCAGCGTAGAGGGAGGCAACCGAAACACCATATATTTT. Its translation: CASSVEGGNRNTIYF.

The chain joins TRBV28 to TRBJ2-1, with D unclear. Germline V CDR1 and CDR2: MDHEN, SYDVKM. The V end was cut by 5 bases, the J end by 5 bases, with 7 bases between. The length of the CDR3 is 12 residues. For the CDR3, the DNA is TGTGCCAGCAGTCGCCGGGACAATGAGCAGTTCTTC. It specifies CASSRRDNEQFF.

The chain links TRBV5-8 to TRBJ2-1, with TRBD2 matching over 13 bases. The CDR3 length is 20 residues. J was trimmed by 0 bases and V by 0 bases; bases with no gene match: 9. Germline values: CDR1 SGHTS, CDR2 YDEGEE. The CDR3 coding sequence is TGTGCCAGCAGCTTGGAAGTTGGACTAGCGGGAGTGGGCTCCTACAATGAGCAGTTCTTC. This gives the protein CASSLEVGLAGVGSYNEQFF.